This TCR beta chain was identified during a study of vaccination and CD4 T cells after COVID-19. On the study more broadly: The authors exposed cells to overlapping spike peptides derived from SARS-CoV-2, HCoV-NL63, HCoV-OC43 and HCoV-229E. Cultures acting as controls obtained a CEFX pool, an HIV-1 Nef pool, or no peptide.

Treatment indicated: roughly nine-day PBMC culture with coronavirus spike peptide pools or control peptides (ViraFEST assay). Investigators obtained the unexposed donor's CD4+ T cells before the COVID-19 pandemic (2011-2018). An Oncomine TCR Beta short-read assay was used to sequence the DNA from cultured CD4+ T cells. Investigators obtained genomic DNA by extraction from cultured CD4+ T cells. MiXCR, run by TCRdb on the PCR reads, gives a single entry per CDR3 protein. This table holds roughly 9,400 distinct CDR3 sequences, 30% to 45% found once. This clonotype was detected a few times. Antigen specificity is unknown. The CDR3 is made up of 13 amino acids. Germline CDR1 and CDR2: MNHEY and SVGAGI. Trimming shortened V by 4 bases and J by 0 bases, and 5 bases separated the two germline ends.

The receptor comes from a human donor in good health. Sequencing was performed on CD4+ T cells from blood, cultured in vitro. The rearrangement joins TRBV6-5 to TRBJ2-3; D is unclear. The CDR3 DNA follows: TGTGCCAGCAGTTTCGGGAGCACAGATACGCAGTATTTT. Amino acids: CASSFGSTDTQYF.